This TCR beta chain was identified in a study of tumor-infiltrating lymphocytes in primary liver carcinoma (TCRdb year 2017). Background on the whole study: Hepatocellular carcinoma (four) or combined HCC and intrahepatic cholangiocarcinoma (one) was present in the five patients, who were three men and two women aged 30 to 69 years. To link TCRbeta repertoire diversity to the local molecular phenotype, the approximately 24 tumor region samples were profiled with Agilent mRNA microarrays. Across five regions of each liver tumor, along with adjacent normal tissue and blood, the study brought together TCRbeta repertoire sequencing, expression microarrays and whole-exome sequencing. Repertoires from technical replicates were highly reproducible, with mean shared-clone rates roughly 0.89 and correlation coefficients above 0.95. Tumors of the five patients were stage T1-T3 N0M0 with maximum diameters of about 4.2 to 11 cm. Samples yielded roughly 3.5 to 8 million productive TCRbeta reads; read depth did not differ significantly between tissue types. A total of 35 specimens from 5 patients went through TCRbeta repertoire sequencing, namely 25 tumor regions, 5 adjacent noncancerous liver tissues and 5 peripheral blood samples. General conclusions and limits of the study: With just five or six patients in the study, the authors point out that the findings should be validated in a larger study. A significantly larger repertoire fraction was made up by the top 250 clones in tumors than in blood (p = 0.039). Bulk unsorted samples precluded comparing CD4+ and CD8+ T cell repertoires. Because only the TCR beta chain was sequenced and unpaired alpha chains were not captured, true repertoire diversity is likely underestimated. Repertoire overlap was found to be higher between tumor regions (mean around 35%) than between tumor-adjacent (about 17%) or tumor-blood (about 15%) pairs, consistent with antigen-driven expansion. Only about 8-25% of top clones were found in all five regions of a tumor, suggesting spatial heterogeneity of tumor-infiltrating T cells.

Total RNA and DNA were co-extracted without cell sorting from around 20-30 mg of bulk tissue using the AllPrep DNA/RNA mini kit. Between November 2015 and March 2016, roughly five patients in China with histopathologically diagnosed primary liver carcinoma had surgical resection. At the time of sampling, the patients were treatment-naive and had chronic HBV infection. Five spatially separated regions were sampled per tumor: superior, inferior, left-lateral and right-lateral poles, plus the tumor centre. Histological examination found more than 80% viable tumor cells in every tumor sample. Fresh tumor and adjacent tissue pieces were bisected, with one half stored in RNAlater at -80 degrees C and the other half sent for histology. Note on this clonotype: Its target antigen remains unknown. The junction does not match germline at one end; this may be a read error.

A constant-region primer and ProtoScript II reverse transcriptase were used to reverse-transcribe TCRbeta-specific cDNA from approximately 450 ng total RNA. The TCRbeta libraries were prepared through three rounds of nested multiplex PCR following a slightly modified ARM-PCR procedure. Each of the first two PCR rounds ran for about 10 cycles using multiplex TRBV1-TRBV30 forward primers together with a Cbeta reverse primer. Sample barcodes and Illumina adapters were added in a final 25-cycle PCR using Deep VentR polymerase. Amplicons of 200-500 bp were gel-purified with a QIAquick gel extraction kit before sequencing. An Illumina HiSeq 2500 was used to sequence the TCRbeta amplicons, generating 250-bp paired-end reads. In the paper's pipeline: To recover full CDR3 sequences, reads were quality-trimmed using Trimmomatic v0.33 and paired reads were then merged using FLASH v1.2.11. MiGEC v1.2.1b assigned V, D and J germline segments to the rearranged TCRbeta sequences. Clonotype statistics and Shannon-Wiener diversity indices were calculated with VDJtools v1.0.0. Except for diversity analysis, only each sample's 250 most abundant clonotypes were used in subsequent analyses to reduce sampling bias. Clones were called with MiXCR by TCRdb after fastp trimmed the public reads at Q25, and only in-frame beta chains were retained. A single entry per CDR3 protein holds the most common genes and DNA from its merged rows. The V and J calls here are based on TCRdb, not the publication. The sample contains fewer than 110,000 distinct CDR3 sequences, about 70% of them found a single time. The ten largest make up 9.5% to 15% of the sample.

The CDR3 has 15 amino acids, counting the end cysteine and phenylalanine. Solely the CDR3 DNA is kept, with 45 bases framed from the first base. CDR1 and CDR2 are drawn from the germline V gene: LGHNA, YNFKEQ. Sequences were obtained from liver tumor tissue from sampling region 2. The cell subset or site label for this specimen denotes: tumor region T2, inferior pole. This chain joins TRBV4-2 to TRBJ1-3, and the D gene may be TRBD1, 5 bases matching. This sequence originates from a woman aged 55 to 70 with primary liver carcinoma and hepatitis B virus infection. The nucleotides read TGTGCCTGCAGCCTGGGGGAATCGCATGGAAACACCATGTATTTT. The encoded protein is CACSLGESHGNTMYF.